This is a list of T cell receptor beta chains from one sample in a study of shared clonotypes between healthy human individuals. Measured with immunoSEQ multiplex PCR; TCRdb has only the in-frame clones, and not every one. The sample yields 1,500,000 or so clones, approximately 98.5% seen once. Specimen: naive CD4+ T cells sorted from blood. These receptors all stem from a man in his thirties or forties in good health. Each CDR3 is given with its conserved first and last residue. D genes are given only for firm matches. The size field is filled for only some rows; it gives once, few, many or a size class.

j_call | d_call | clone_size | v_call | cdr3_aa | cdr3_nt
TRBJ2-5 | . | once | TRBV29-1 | CSVEDRGPQETQYF | TGCAGCGTTGAAGATCGAGGGCCTCAAGAGACCCAGTACTTC
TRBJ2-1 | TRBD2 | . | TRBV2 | CASSGEAGGYNEQFF | TGTGCCAGCAGCGGAGAAGCGGGAGGGTACAATGAGCAGTTCTTC
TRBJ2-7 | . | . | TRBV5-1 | CASSDGYEQYF | TGCGCCAGCAGCGATGGCTACGAGCAGTACTTC
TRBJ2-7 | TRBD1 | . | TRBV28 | CASSGPGAGISTGVSAEQYF | TGTGCCAGCAGCGGACCCGGGGCGGGCATATCTACAGGGGTCTCTGCCGAGCAGTACTTC
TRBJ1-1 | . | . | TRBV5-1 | CASSLAGGGNTEAFF | TGCGCCAGCAGCTTGGCCGGAGGGGGGAACACTGAAGCTTTCTTT
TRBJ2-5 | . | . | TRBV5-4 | CAPTPSAFRPYF | TGTGCCCCCACCCCGAGTGCGTTCCGACCGTACTTC
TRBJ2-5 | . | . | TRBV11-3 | CASSLNLWETQYF | TGTGCCAGCAGCTTAAATCTTTGGGAGACCCAGTACTTC
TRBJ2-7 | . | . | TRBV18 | CASSPPTYEQYF | TGTGCCAGCTCACCTCCAACCTACGAGCAGTACTTC
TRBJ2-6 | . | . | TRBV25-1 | CASSDPASGANVLTF | TGTGCCAGCAGTGATCCGGCCAGTGGGGCCAACGTCCTGACTTTC
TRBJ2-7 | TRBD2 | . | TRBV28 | CASSSTGTSGNRSSYEQYF | TGTGCCAGCAGTTCTACAGGGACTAGCGGGAACCGGAGCTCCTACGAGCAGTACTTC
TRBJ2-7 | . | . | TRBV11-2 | CASSPYAGAPYEQYF | TGTGCCAGCAGCCCCTATGCGGGGGCGCCCTACGAGCAGTACTTC
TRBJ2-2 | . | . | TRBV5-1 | CASSLLGRDTGELFF | TGCGCCAGCAGCTTACTGGGGCGCGACACCGGGGAGCTGTTTTTT
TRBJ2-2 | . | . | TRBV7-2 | CASSLVVSNTGELFF | TGTGCCAGCAGCTTAGTGGTCTCCAACACCGGGGAGCTGTTTTTT
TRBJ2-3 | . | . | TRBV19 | CASSIQRWITDTQYF | TGTGCCAGTAGTATCCAGAGGTGGATCACAGATACGCAGTATTTT
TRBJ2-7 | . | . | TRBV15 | CATSREYFAPQGEQYF | TGTGCCACCAGCAGAGAATATTTCGCTCCCCAAGGGGAGCAGTACTTC
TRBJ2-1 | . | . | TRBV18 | CASSFQDIYNEQFF | TGTGCCAGCTCATTTCAGGACATTTACAATGAGCAGTTCTTC
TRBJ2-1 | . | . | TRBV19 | CATERGEGQFF | TGTGCCACCGAGAGGGGAGAAGGGCAGTTCTTC
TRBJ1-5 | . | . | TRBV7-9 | CAPYTTRVGMINQPQHF | TGTGCCCCATACACAACACGGGTTGGGATGATCAATCAGCCCCAGCATTTT
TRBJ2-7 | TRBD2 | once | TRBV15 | CATSREVWPGLGYEQYF | TGTGCCACCAGCAGAGAAGTATGGCCGGGACTAGGGTACGAGCAGTACTTC
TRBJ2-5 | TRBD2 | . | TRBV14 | CASSRRSGRYQETQYF | TGTGCCAGCAGCCGACGAAGCGGGAGGTACCAAGAGACCCAGTACTTC
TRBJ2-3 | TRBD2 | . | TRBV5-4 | CASSKLAGTDTQYF | TGTGCCAGCAGCAAACTAGCGGGCACAGATACGCAGTATTTT
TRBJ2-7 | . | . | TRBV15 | CATSRDGRGGTYEQYF | TGTGCCACCAGCAGAGATGGTCGGGGAGGAACCTACGAGCAGTACTTC
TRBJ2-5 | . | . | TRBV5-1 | CASSLVEGVVSETQYF | TGCGCCAGCAGCTTGGTCGAGGGTGTAGTCAGCGAGACCCAGTACTTC
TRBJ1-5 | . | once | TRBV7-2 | CASSLAFSSNQPQHF | TGTGCCAGCAGCTTAGCTTTCTCTAGCAATCAGCCCCAGCATTTT
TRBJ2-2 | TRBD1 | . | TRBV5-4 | CASRKDRGNTGELFF | TGTGCCAGCAGGAAGGACAGGGGGAATACCGGGGAGCTGTTTTTT
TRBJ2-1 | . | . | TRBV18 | CASSLLGDGSNEQFF | TGTGCCAGCTCACTTTTGGGGGACGGTAGCAATGAGCAGTTCTTC
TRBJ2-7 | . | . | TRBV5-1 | CASSARGEAYEQYF | TGCGCCAGCAGCGCTAGGGGGGAGGCCTACGAGCAGTACTTC
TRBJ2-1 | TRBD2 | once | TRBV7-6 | CASSPRTSVKNEQFF | TGTGCCAGCAGCCCCAGGACTAGCGTCAAGAATGAGCAGTTCTTC
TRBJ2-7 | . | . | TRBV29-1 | CSVAVGRYEQYF | TGCAGCGTTGCCGTGGGACGCTACGAGCAGTACTTC
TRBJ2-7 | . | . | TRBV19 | CASSIGFWTKQGTEQYF | TGTGCCAGTAGTATCGGTTTCTGGACGAAACAGGGTACCGAGCAGTACTTC
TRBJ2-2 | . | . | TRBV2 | CASSLITGTGELFF | TGTGCCAGCAGCCTTATTACTGGGACCGGGGAGCTGTTTTTT
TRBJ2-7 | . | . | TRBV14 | CASSQDNSGARRYEQYF | TGTGCCAGCAGCCAAGATAACAGTGGGGCGAGAAGGTACGAGCAGTACTTC
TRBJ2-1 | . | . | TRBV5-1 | CASSLGGVSYNEQFF | TGCGCCAGCAGCTTGGGGGGTGTGTCCTACAATGAGCAGTTCTTC
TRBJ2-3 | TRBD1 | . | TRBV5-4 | CASRPGTGIRDTQYF | TGTGCCAGCAGGCCCGGGACAGGGATTAGGGATACGCAGTATTTT
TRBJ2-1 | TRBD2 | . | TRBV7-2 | CASSPTSGQSVF | TGTGCCAGCAGCCCGACTAGCGGCCAATCGGTCTTC
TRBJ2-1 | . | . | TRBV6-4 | CASSPSPGPTHNEQFF | TGTGCCAGCAGCCCTTCCCCAGGGCCGACCCACAATGAGCAGTTCTTC
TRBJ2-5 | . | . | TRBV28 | CASKPQRETQYF | TGTGCCAGCAAACCTCAGCGAGAGACCCAGTACTTC
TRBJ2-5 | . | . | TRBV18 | CASSPREKAQYF | TGTGCCAGCTCACCAAGGGAGAAGGCCCAGTACTTC
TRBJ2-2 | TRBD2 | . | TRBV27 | CASSLLAGEAGELFF | TGTGCCAGCAGTTTATTAGCGGGAGAGGCCGGGGAGCTGTTTTTT
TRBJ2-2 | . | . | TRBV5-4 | CASSKAGEGTGELFF | TGTGCCAGCAGCAAGGCAGGGGAGGGGACCGGGGAGCTGTTTTTT
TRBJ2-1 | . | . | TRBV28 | CASSISGSSYNEQFF | TGTGCCAGCAGTATTAGCGGCTCCTCCTACAATGAGCAGTTCTTC
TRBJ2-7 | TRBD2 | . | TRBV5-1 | CASTLGLAGGKAYEQYF | TGCGCCAGCACCTTGGGACTAGCGGGAGGGAAAGCCTACGAGCAGTACTTC
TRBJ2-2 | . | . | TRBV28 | CASSPVTGELFF | TGTGCCAGCAGCCCCGTCACCGGGGAGCTGTTTTTT
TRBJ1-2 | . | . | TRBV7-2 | CASSLGGTDYGYTF | TGTGCCAGCAGCTTAGGAGGGACTGACTATGGCTACACCTTC